Following are 21 T cell receptor beta chains from one sample sequenced in a study of blood T cell repertoires in COVID-19. Generated by immunoSEQ multiplex PCR, the TCRdb table keeps only in-frame clones and is missing some. The table includes roughly 330,000 clones, roughly 82% detected once. Sequences were obtained from peripheral blood. Source of these receptors: a woman aged 45-65 years with acute or convalescent COVID-19.

This rearrangement joins TRBV28 to TRBJ2-7, with 7 bases matching TRBD2. The CDR3 is 14 amino acids. With V trimmed by 4 bases and J by 6 bases, 9 bases remained unmatched. Per germline, CDR1 MDHEN and CDR2 SYDVKM. The CDR3 here is CASSSPTGRIEQYF. Written as DNA, the CDR3 is TGTGCCAGCAGTTCCCCGACCGGGAGGATCGAGCAGTACTTC. Variable domain in full (rest from reference TRBV28 and TRBJ2-7): DVKVTQSSRYLVKRTGEKVFLECVQDMDHENMFWYRQDPGLGLRLIYFSYDVKMKEKGDIPEGYSVSREKKERFSLILESASTNQTSMYLCASSSPTGRIEQYFGPGTRLTVT.

The CDR3 spells CASSLAAVDRGYEQYF. The CDR3 DNA reads TGCGCCAGCAGCTTGGCCGCCGTGGACAGGGGGTACGAGCAGTACTTC. The chain combines TRBV5-1 with TRBJ2-7, with 10 bases fitting TRBD1. The germline gives CDR1 SGHRS, CDR2 YFSETQ. The J segment lost 4 bases and the V segment lost 0 bases, leaving 7 bases of the junction unmatched. The CDR3 is 16 residues long. The full variable domain, rest sourced from reference TRBV5-1 and TRBJ2-7, is KAGVTQTPRYLIKTRGQQVTLSCSPISGHRSVSWYQQTPGQGLQFLFEYFSETQRNKGNFPGRFSGRQFSNSRSEMNVSTLELGDSALYLCASSLAAVDRGYEQYFGPGTRLTVT.

V usage is TRBV5-4 and J usage is TRBJ1-5, with 11 bases identical to TRBD1. CDR3 length: 14 residues. Germline values: CDR1 SGHNT, CDR2 YYREEE (reference sequence). Trimming cost V 4 bases and J 8 bases; bases outside gene matches: 5. The CDR3 region is CASSGGTGGEPQHF. The CDR3 nucleotides are TGTGCCAGCAGCGGGGGGACAGGGGGTGAGCCCCAGCATTTT.

In this sample, this clone turned up once. The chain couples TRBV14 to TRBJ1-2; D is unclear. CDR3 size: 12 residues. CDR1 SGHDN and CDR2 FVKESK come from the germline V gene. Trimming removed 4 bases at V and 6 bases at J, with 9 bases between. DNA of the CDR3: TGTGCCAGCAGCCTCGACAAGCATGGCTACACCTTC. Protein: CASSLDKHGYTF.

V and J are TRBV18 and TRBJ2-3; 9 bases agree with TRBD2. CDR1 KGHSH and CDR2 LQKENI come from the germline V gene. V shed 3 bases and J 0 bases; nucleotides not matched to a gene: 10. The CDR3 loop spans 18 amino acids. CDR3 region: CASSPLTPSGASTDTQYF. The CDR3 DNA reads TGTGCCAGCTCACCGCTCACTCCTAGCGGGGCCAGCACAGATACGCAGTATTTT. Combining the CDR3 with reference TRBV18 and TRBJ2-3 gives the whole variable domain NAGVMQNPRHLVRRRGQEARLRCSPMKGHSHVYWYRQLPEEGLKFMVYLQKENIIDESGMPKERFSAEFPKEGPSILRIQQVVRGDSAAYFCASSPLTPSGASTDTQYFGPGTRLTVL.

J is TRBJ1-5 and V is TRBV6-5; perhaps TRBD1 as D (6 bases). The V gene's germline CDR1 is MNHEY and CDR2 SVGAGI. Trimming stripped 7 bases from V and 2 bases from J, with 15 bases between. The CDR3 spans 15 residues. CDR3 loop: CASIARGAGNQPQHF. CDR3 sequence (DNA): TGTGCCAGCATAGCGCGGGGGGCCGGCAATCAGCCCCAGCATTTT.

The chain has TRBV6-5 and TRBJ1-1; D possibly corresponds to TRBD1 (5 bases). Trimming shortened V by 4 bases and J by 4 bases, and 13 bases separated the two germline ends. CDR3 length equals 14 residues. From germline, CDR1 is MNHEY and CDR2 SVGAGI. The CDR3 region is CASSWGGVATEAFF. The DNA of the CDR3 is TGTGCCAGCAGTTGGGGAGGGGTGGCCACTGAAGCTTTCTTT.

The chain uses TRBV24-1 and TRBJ2-7; 12 bases line up with TRBD2. CDR1 and CDR2 (germline): KGHDR, SFDVKD. The CDR3 extends over 15 amino acids. V gave up 4 bases and J gave up 4 bases; unmatched junction bases: 4. The CDR3 nucleotides are TGTGCCACCAGTGACACCGGGACTAGCGGGTACGAGCAGTACTTC. This gives the protein CATSDTGTSGYEQYF.

V usage is TRBV9 and J usage is TRBJ1-6; 11 positions agree with TRBD1. The CDR3 runs 15 residues. With V trimmed by 2 bases and J by 6 bases, 1 base remained unmatched. CDR1 is SGDLS and CDR2 is YYNGEE in the germline V gene. The CDR3 protein is CASSVGQGANSPLHF. The CDR3 coding sequence is TGTGCCAGCAGCGTTGGACAGGGGGCTAATTCACCCCTCCACTTT.

The rearrangement joins TRBV28 to TRBJ1-5, with 8 bases identical to TRBD1. Germline V gene sequence: CDR1 MDHEN, CDR2 SYDVKM. CDR3 length: 12 residues. The V and J ends lost 9 bases and 6 bases, in that order; junction bases with no gene match: 4. The CDR3 here is CASRTGTQPQHF. DNA for the CDR3: TGTGCCAGTAGGACAGGGACTCAGCCCCAGCATTTT.

CDR3 in amino acids: CASSSTGTGNTDTQYF. The CDR3 nucleotides are TGTGCCAGCAGCTCCACCGGGACTGGGAACACAGATACGCAGTATTTT. This sequence joins TRBV11-3 and TRBJ2-3, with a possible D match to TRBD2 (6 bases). The V and J ends lost 4 bases and 2 bases respectively, with 16 bases between them. CDR3 length: 16 amino acids. CDR1 is SGHNT and CDR2 is YENEEA in the germline V gene.

V and J are TRBV7-8 and TRBJ1-1, with 7 bases fitting TRBD1. Trimming removed 3 bases from V and 6 bases from J; junction bases left unmatched: 7. The CDR3 spans 14 residues. Germline CDR1 reads SGHVS; CDR2 reads FQNEAQ. The CDR3 nucleotides are TGTGCCAGCAGCTTCGCAGGGGGGAGCGCTGAAGCTTTCTTT. This gives the protein CASSFAGGSAEAFF. The entire variable domain, with the rest obtained from reference TRBV7-8 and TRBJ1-1, is as follows: GAGVSQSPRYKVAKRGQDVALRCDPISGHVSLFWYQQALGQGPEFLTYFQNEAQLDKSGLPSDRFFAERPEGSVSTLKIQRTQQEDSAVYLCASSFAGGSAEAFFGQGTRLTVV.

The table lists this clone with a few counts. This chain uses TRBV24-1 with TRBJ2-7, with 12 nucleotides matching TRBD2. The CDR3 totals 15 residues. Germline V gives CDR1 KGHDR, CDR2 SFDVKD. After removal of 4 bases from V and 4 bases from J, the junction contained 4 bases not matched to a gene. CDR3 DNA sequence: TGTGCCACCAGTGAGTTGACTAGCGGGAGATACGAGCAGTACTTC. Translation gives CATSELTSGRYEQYF.

The gene calls are TRBV30 and TRBJ2-1; D may be TRBD1 (6 bases). In germline, CDR1 is GTSNPN, CDR2 SVGIG (reference sequence). The CDR3 consists of 12 residues. V was cut by 2 bases and J by 15 bases, with 17 bases left in between. CDR3 in amino acids: CAWSQQGSGRFF. CDR3 nucleotides: TGTGCCTGGAGTCAACAGGGTTCCGGACGGTTCTTC.

The chain carries TRBV3-1 (or the pseudogene TRBV3-2) and TRBJ2-3; D is unresolved. The CDR3 sequence is 12 residues long. Germline CDR1 reads LGHDT; CDR2 reads YNNKEL (reference sequence). V dropped 4 bases and J dropped 4 bases, with 6 bases sitting between them. Here the CDR3 reads CASSLSADTQYF. For the CDR3, the DNA is TGTGCCAGCAGCCTCTCGGCAGATACGCAGTATTTT.

The gene calls are TRBV9 and TRBJ1-2, with TRBD1 identical over 7 bases. Trimming took 7 bases from V and 7 from J; bases not matched to a gene: 7. Germline-derived CDR1 and CDR2 are SGDLS and YYNGEE. The CDR3 spans 12 residues. The CDR3 DNA sequence: TGTGCCAGCGGTAAACAGGGGAGTGGCTACACCTTC. It yields the protein CASGKQGSGYTF. The variable domain in full, completed from reference TRBV9 and TRBJ1-2, reads DSGVTQTPKHLITATGQRVTLRCSPRSGDLSVYWYQQSLDQGLQFLIQYYNGEERAKGNILERFSAQQFPDLHSELNLSSLELGDSALYFCASGKQGSGYTFGSGTRLTVV.

The chain uses TRBV27 and TRBJ2-1; 13 bases match TRBD2. Looked up from germline, CDR1 is MNHEY and CDR2 is SMNVEV (reference sequence). The CDR3 is made up of 15 amino acids. V trimming: 6 bases; J trimming: 5 bases; junction bases outside the gene matches: 4. The CDR3 DNA follows: TGTGCCAGCAGACCCGGGACTAGCGGGGACAATGAGCAGTTCTTC. Its translation is CASRPGTSGDNEQFF.

The chain is built from TRBV27 and TRBJ2-1; D is ambiguous. Per the germline V gene, CDR1 is MNHEY and CDR2 is SMNVEV (reference sequence). The V gene lost 6 bases and the J gene lost 8 bases, with 14 bases spanning the gap. CDR3 length: 13 residues. The CDR3 loop is CASRVRPPYEQFF. CDR3 nucleotides: TGTGCCAGCAGGGTCAGGCCCCCGTATGAGCAGTTCTTC.

The CDR3 spells CATGVRDTQYF. CDR3 in DNA: TGTGCCACGGGAGTACGGGATACGCAGTATTTT. The rearrangement joins TRBV19 to TRBJ2-3, with TRBD2 as a possible D gene (6 bases). This CDR3 is built from 11 residues. Trimming removed 10 bases from V and 6 bases from J, with 11 bases in between. Germline lookup yields CDR1 LNHDA and CDR2 SQIVND (reference sequence).

The rearrangement joins TRBV7-2 to TRBJ2-1, with 9 bases identical to TRBD2. The V and J ends lost 3 bases and 12 bases, in that order; junction bases with no gene match: 9. Germline V gene data show CDR1 as SGHTA and CDR2 as FQGNSA. The CDR3 is 14 residues long. The CDR3 DNA follows: TGTGCCAGCAGCTTTGCGGGAGGGCCCATTGCGCAGTTCTTC. As protein: CASSFAGGPIAQFF.

This clone was seen once. V usage is TRBV5-1 and J usage is TRBJ2-7; TRBD2 matches at 8 bases. CDR1 is SGHRS, CDR2 YFSETQ, per germline. CDR3 size: 14 residues. V lost 4 bases to trimming and J lost 0 bases; unmatched junction nucleotides: 3. CDR3 bases: TGCGCCAGCAGCGCTGGGACTAGCTCCTACGAGCAGTACTTC. This encodes CASSAGTSSYEQYF. Full variable domain (remainder filled in from reference TRBV5-1 and TRBJ2-7): KAGVTQTPRYLIKTRGQQVTLSCSPISGHRSVSWYQQTPGQGLQFLFEYFSETQRNKGNFPGRFSGRQFSNSRSEMNVSTLELGDSALYLCASSAGTSSYEQYFGPGTRLTVT.